This T cell receptor (beta chain) appears in the sequencing data of a study of blood T cell repertoires in COVID-19. Overall study: The samples span acute and convalescent COVID-19 from the United States, Italy and Spain.

The CDR3 spans 13 residues. Germline-derived CDR1 and CDR2 are GTSNPN and SVGIG (reference sequence). The V gene end was trimmed by 4 bases and the J gene end by 6 bases; junction bases not matched to a gene: 6. The protocol was immunoSEQ multiplex PCR, while the TCRdb copy is restricted to in-frame clones and leaves out a portion. Of hundreds of thousands of clones listed, roughly 85% are singletons. The J gene is TRBJ2-1, the V gene TRBV30; 7 positions agree with TRBD2. The origin of this receptor is a woman aged 25 to 39 with active or convalescent COVID-19. The specimen sequenced was peripheral blood. CDR3 sequence (DNA): TGTGCCTGGATGGGAGGGCCTGTCAATGAGCAGTTCTTC. It encodes CAWMGGPVNEQFF. Full variable domain (missing parts from reference TRBV30 and TRBJ2-1): SQTIHQWPATLVQPVGSPLSLECTVEGTSNPNLYWYRQAAGRGLQLLFYSVGIGQISSEVPQNLSASRPQDRQFILSSKKLLLSDSGFYLCAWMGGPVNEQFFGPGTRLTVL.